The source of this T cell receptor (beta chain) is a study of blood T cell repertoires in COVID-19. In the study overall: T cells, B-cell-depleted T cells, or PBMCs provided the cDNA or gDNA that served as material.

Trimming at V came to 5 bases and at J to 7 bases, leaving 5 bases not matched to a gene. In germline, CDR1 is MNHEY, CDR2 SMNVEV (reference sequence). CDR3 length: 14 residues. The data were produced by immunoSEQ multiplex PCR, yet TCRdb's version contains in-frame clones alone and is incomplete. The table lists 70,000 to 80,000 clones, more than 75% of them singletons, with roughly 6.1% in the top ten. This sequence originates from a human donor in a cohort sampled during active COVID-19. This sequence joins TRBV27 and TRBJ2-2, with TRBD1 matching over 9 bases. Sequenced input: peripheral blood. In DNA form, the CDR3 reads TGTGCCAGCAGTAGACAGGGGGTCGGCGGGGAGCTGTTTTTT. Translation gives CASSRQGVGGELFF.